Below, 14 T cell receptor beta chains from the same sample are listed, as sequenced in a study of blood T cell repertoires in COVID-19. Some clones are missing from TCRdb's copy, which holds only in-frame ones; the method was immunoSEQ multiplex PCR. The sample lists roughly 72,000 clones; 88% were seen once. Sequenced: peripheral blood. Receptors originate from a human donor in a cohort sampled during active COVID-19.

The CDR3 loop reads CASSYPARGNYGYTF. The CDR3 bases are TGTGCCAGCAGTTACCCGGCCAGGGGCAACTATGGCTACACCTTC. V and J are TRBV6-5 and TRBJ1-2, with a possible D match to TRBD1 (6 bases). In germline, CDR1 is MNHEY, CDR2 SVGAGI. The CDR3 is 15 residues long. Between the trimmed V and J ends, which lost 2 bases and 2 bases, there was a span of 12 bases.

In DNA form, the CDR3 reads TGTGCCAGCAGTGTCACCAACAGGGTCAGCAATCAGCCCCAGCATTTT. It yields the protein CASSVTNRVSNQPQHF. The chain joins TRBV2 to TRBJ1-5; D is perhaps TRBD1 (6 bases). Germline V gene sequence: CDR1 SNHLY, CDR2 FYNNEI. The CDR3 totals 16 residues. Trimming shortened V by 4 bases and J by 1 base, and 14 bases separated the two germline ends. Combining the CDR3 with reference TRBV2 and TRBJ1-5 gives the whole variable domain EPEVTQTPSHQVTQMGQEVILRCVPISNHLYFYWYRQILGQKVEFLVSFYNNEISEKSEIFDDQFSVERPDGSNFTLKIRSTKLEDSAMYFCASSVTNRVSNQPQHFGDGTRLSIL.

This chain links TRBV5-1 with TRBJ2-5; TRBD1 aligns across 7 bases. J lost 5 bases, V lost 4 bases, and 14 bases had no gene match. Germline CDR1 is SGHRS and CDR2 is YFSETQ. This CDR3 is built from 16 residues. CDR3 amino acids: CASSLSSRTGGETQYF. DNA of the CDR3: TGCGCCAGCAGCCTGTCTAGCAGGACAGGCGGGGAGACCCAGTACTTC. The full variable domain, rest sourced from reference TRBV5-1 and TRBJ2-5, is KAGVTQTPRYLIKTRGQQVTLSCSPISGHRSVSWYQQTPGQGLQFLFEYFSETQRNKGNFPGRFSGRQFSNSRSEMNVSTLELGDSALYLCASSLSSRTGGETQYFGPGTRLLVL.

The genes are TRBV10-3 and TRBJ2-5, with D possibly matching TRBD1 (6 bases). CDR3 length: 13 amino acids. V shed 6 bases and J shed 5 bases, with 13 bases lying between them. The V gene's germline CDR1 is ENHRY and CDR2 SYGVKD. CDR3 bases: TGTGCCATCAGGGGGGCGTCTTTGGAGACCCAGTACTTC. Its translation: CAIRGASLETQYF.

The chain couples TRBV19 to TRBJ2-2; TRBD2 aligns across 10 bases. There are 15 residues in the CDR3. Germline trimming cut 6 bases from V and 8 bases from J; bases unmatched to any gene: 9. The germline V gene encodes CDR1 LNHDA and CDR2 SQIVND (reference sequence). The CDR3 spells CASRTQGTSVGELFF. CDR3 DNA: TGTGCCAGTAGGACTCAAGGGACTAGCGTGGGGGAGCTGTTTTTT. The complete variable domain, with remaining parts taken from reference TRBV19 and TRBJ2-2, reads DGGITQSPKYLFRKEGQNVTLSCEQNLNHDAMYWYRQDPGQGLRLIYYSQIVNDFQKGDIAEGYSVSREKKESFPLTVTSAQKNPTAFYLCASRTQGTSVGELFFGEGSRLTVL.

The chain links TRBV7-9 to TRBJ1-2; the D gene is possibly TRBD1 (5 bases). Between the trimmed V and J ends, which lost 0 bases and 8 bases, there was a span of 10 bases. Germline loops: CDR1 SEHNR, CDR2 FQNEAQ (reference sequence). This CDR3 region has 13 residues. CDR3 bases: TGTGCCAGCAGCTTAGCTGGGGGAGGAGGCTACACCTTC. Its translation: CASSLAGGGGYTF.

The CDR3, as DNA: TGTGCCAGCAGTGCCTTGGACACCCGACGGAACACTGAAGCTTTCTTT. It specifies CASSALDTRRNTEAFF. This chain connects TRBV6-2 or TRBV6-3 to TRBJ1-1; possible D gene TRBD1, 5 bases. The CDR3 runs to 16 residues. CDR1 and CDR2 (germline): MNHEY, SVGEGT. V was cut by 5 bases and J by 1 base, with 17 bases left in between.

The chain couples TRBV24-1 to TRBJ1-1, with 7 bases aligning to TRBD1. V shed 4 bases, J shed 7 bases, and the junction held 5 bases outside the gene matches. Germline CDR1 KGHDR, CDR2 SFDVKD. This CDR3 is 13 amino acids long. The chain's CDR3 is CATSDSGGHEAFF. The CDR3 nucleotides read TGTGCCACCAGTGACTCAGGGGGGCATGAAGCTTTCTTT.

The rearrangement uses TRBV2 and TRBJ2-7; D call uncertain. Trimming stripped 4 bases from V and 0 bases from J, with 13 bases between. In germline, CDR1 is SNHLY, CDR2 FYNNEI. The CDR3 contains 15 residues. The CDR3 reads CASSAGGSHSYEQYF. In nucleotides, the CDR3 is TGTGCCAGCAGTGCCGGTGGTTCCCACTCCTACGAGCAGTACTTC.

This clone came up a few times. The genes are TRBV5-1 and TRBJ2-1; the match to TRBD2 covers 11 bases. This CDR3 has 19 amino acids. V shed 3 bases and J 0 bases; nucleotides not matched to a gene: 11. The germline CDR1 and CDR2 sequences are SGHRS and YFSETQ. The chain's CDR3 is CASSSASGRQTDSYNEQFF. CDR3 coding DNA: TGCGCCAGCAGCTCAGCTAGCGGGAGGCAAACCGACTCCTACAATGAGCAGTTCTTC.

V gene TRBV5-1 combines with J gene TRBJ2-1; D perhaps matches TRBD2 (7 bases). This CDR3 comprises 15 residues. Germline V lookup: CDR1 SGHRS, CDR2 YFSETQ. Trimming left V 6 bases short and J 7 bases short, with 20 bases between. In DNA, the CDR3 is TGCGCCAGCACCTCGGGTGGGGGGGCCCCAAATGAGCAGTTCTTC. It translates to CASTSGGGAPNEQFF.

The chain links TRBV5-1 to TRBJ2-7; 8 bases fit TRBD1. The CDR3 length is 15 residues. Germline V gene sequence: CDR1 SGHRS, CDR2 YFSETQ. With V trimmed by 5 bases and J by 2 bases, 9 bases remained unmatched. The CDR3, as DNA: TGCGCCAGCAGGCAAGGACAGGGAAATACCTACGAGCAGTACTTC. Translated: CASRQGQGNTYEQYF.

V usage is TRBV7-2 and J usage is TRBJ2-5; 7 bases map to TRBD1. The germline gives CDR1 SGHTA, CDR2 FQGNSA. V shed 5 bases, J shed 4 bases, and the junction held 4 bases outside the gene matches. CDR3 size: 13 residues. CDR3 region: CASSRGGLETQYF. CDR3 in DNA: TGTGCCAGCAGCCGAGGGGGCTTAGAGACCCAGTACTTC.

This chain joins TRBV5-4 and TRBJ2-6; 8 bases are shared with TRBD1. The CDR3 runs 17 residues. With 4 bases clipped from V and 2 bases from J, the junction kept 8 bases outside the gene matches. The germline gives CDR1 SGHNT, CDR2 YYREEE (reference sequence). CDR3 in amino acids: CASSPWTGKTGANVLTF. The CDR3 DNA sequence: TGTGCCAGCAGCCCTTGGACAGGGAAGACTGGGGCCAACGTCCTGACTTTC.